This note documents a single T cell receptor beta chain sequence. Recent acute infections and vaccinations were absent in the healthy HIV-negative adult donors. The donors were all Caucasian adults (living in Nashville, Tennessee). Here immunoSEQ multiplex PCR was the method, and the copy in TCRdb shows in-frame clones only, minus some. The table has over a million clones, about 77% seen once; the top ten hold approximately 1.5%. The CDR3 is made up of 12 amino acids. From germline, CDR1 is LNHDA and CDR2 SQIVND (reference sequence). Trimming took off 5 bases at V and 7 bases at J, with 11 bases between the two ends. The data were obtained in a study of shared clonotypes between healthy human individuals.

The chain recombines TRBV19 with TRBJ1-2; the D is unclear. This TCR was sampled from a man between 18 and 35 years old in good health. Sequenced sample: memory CD4+ T cells sorted from blood. Subset reported: CD45RA-negative fraction. The CDR3 DNA is TGTGCCAGTAGTCCAAGGACTGGTGGCTACACCTTC. Amino acids: CASSPRTGGYTF. The full variable domain, in which reference TRBV19 and TRBJ1-2 provide the parts outside the CDR3, is DGGITQSPKYLFRKEGQNVTLSCEQNLNHDAMYWYRQDPGQGLRLIYYSQIVNDFQKGDIAEGYSVSREKKESFPLTVTSAQKNPTAFYLCASSPRTGGYTFGSGTRLTVV.